These T cell receptor beta chains were read from a single sample in a study of T cells expressing NK-cell markers. TCRdb re-called the 5' RACE reads and gives one entry per CDR3 protein, without DNA. The sample totals about 380,000 distinct CDR3 sequences. The material sequenced was blood T cells: a sorted CD56 or NKG2C T cell subset, CD4+ or CD8+ T cells, or bulk PBMC T cells (not recorded which). The source is a man aged 18-70 years in good health. CDR3s include the opening cysteine and the closing phenylalanine or tryptophan.

v_call	j_call	cdr3_aa
TRBV30	TRBJ1-4	CAWSGYNSVNEKLFF
TRBV24-1	TRBJ2-1	CATSAILGGTGCYNDEQFF
TRBV27	TRBJ1-6	CASSSPSGRRNSPLHF
TRBV2	TRBJ2-7	CASSEAVQKLYEQYF
TRBV18	TRBJ1-1	CASSPPGTRPHAFF
TRBV3-1	TRBJ1-2	CASSTLRTFELSYTF
TRBV12-3/TRBV12-4	TRBJ2-1	CASSSTSGGAAYNEQFF
TRBV11-2	TRBJ1-1	CASSLRGGSTTEAFF
TRBV10-3	TRBJ1-5	CAISEGTSGANQPQHF
TRBV12-3/TRBV12-4	TRBJ2-1	CASSLQSLGTNEQFF
TRBV11-1	TRBJ1-1	CASSLATGRAEAFF
TRBV5-1	TRBJ2-2	CASRTVGAYGELFF
TRBV18	TRBJ1-5	CASSPENQPQHF
TRBV7-2	TRBJ2-5	CASSRFGQQETQYF
TRBV12-3/TRBV12-4	TRBJ1-4	CASSFYGLRGEKLFF
TRBV6-1	TRBJ2-5	CASSPRGFGGETQYF
TRBV11-2	TRBJ2-3	CASSLAALEGTDTQYF
TRBV14	TRBJ2-7	CASSQARQGGRFQQYF
TRBV10-3	TRBJ1-3	CAISDLDEEGALGNTIYF
TRBV10-3	TRBJ2-7	CAISDYFRTGFDLEQYF
TRBV2	TRBJ2-7	CASNQGSKVTEQYF
TRBV11-2	TRBJ2-1	CASSPRGGLAGSNSYNEQFF
TRBV20-1	TRBJ1-2	CSATAGIFGAYGYTF
TRBV3-1	TRBJ2-1	CASSQPGLAGGQSNEQFF
TRBV5-6	TRBJ2-3	CASSLGRLLDTQYF
TRBV7-2	TRBJ1-2	CASSLDSSRDFNGYTF
TRBV28	TRBJ2-7	CASRTPAAGQYF
TRBV29-1	TRBJ1-2	CSVERGGQFYDGYTF